This TCR beta chain is drawn from a study of CD8+ T cells in alopecia areata. Treatment here: oral pan-JAK inhibitor, 5-10 mg twice daily. Study-level findings and limits: TCRs were shared less clearly across patients than in mice, possibly for HLA-related reasons.

Reverse transcription of extracted RNA yielded cDNA, which provided the sequencing template. Clones were sequenced by immunoSEQ multiplex PCR, and TCRdb holds only the in-frame ones, with some missing. Of about 190,000 clones listed, 55% to 70% are singletons. The germline CDR1 and CDR2 sequences are MGHRA and YSYEKL. Trimming left V 1 base short and J 6 bases short, with 9 bases between. CDR3 length: 13 amino acids. Points on this clone: What it recognizes is unknown.

This clonotype originated in a human donor with alopecia areata. The chain is built from TRBV4-1 and TRBJ1-2; TRBD1 might be the D (6 bases). The source material was CD4+ T cells sorted from blood, sampled at week 4, from a patient treated with tofacitinib. This chain's CDR3 is CASSQVNRDGYTF. CDR3 nucleotide sequence: TGCGCCAGCAGCCAAGTCAACAGGGATGGCTACACCTTC.